The rows below give T cell receptor beta chains drawn from one sample of a study of cytomegalovirus exposure and HLA in healthy donors. Repertoires were generated with immunoSEQ multiplex PCR, while TCRdb's copy carries only in-frame clones and drops some. The top ten clones hold less than 3% of a sample with roughly 250,000 clones, around nine tenths of them seen once. Specimen: PBMCs. These receptors were obtained from a man between 18 and 35 years old in good health and CMV-seronegative. CDR3s include the opening cysteine and the closing phenylalanine or tryptophan. The D gene is left open where the match is weak. Not all rows give a size; the values are once, few, many and, for expanded clones, a class.

TRBV10-2,NA,TRBJ1-6,few,CASRGDSPLHF,TGCGCCAGCAGAGGAGATTCACCCCTCCACTTT
TRBV4-3,NA,TRBJ2-5,NA,CASSQDWLTSQETQYF,TGCGCCAGCAGCCAAGATTGGTTAACTAGTCAAGAGACCCAGTACTTC
TRBV30,NA,TRBJ2-1,few,CAWSSDNEQFF,TGTGCCTGGAGTTCCGACAATGAGCAGTTCTTC
TRBV18,TRBD1,TRBJ2-7,NA,CASSSGQGLWEQYF,TGTGCCAGCTCTTCGGGACAGGGGTTGTGGGAGCAGTACTTC
TRBV4-2,TRBD2,TRBJ2-1,NA,CASSQNQAGKGEQFF,TGTGCCAGCAGCCAAAACCAAGCGGGGAAGGGTGAGCAGTTCTTC
TRBV9,NA,TRBJ1-1,once,CASSVGGRGTEAFF,TGTGCCAGCAGCGTAGGGGGGCGCGGCACTGAAGCTTTCTTT
TRBV9,TRBD1,TRBJ2-3,NA,CASSVAMIGTGDQYF,TGTGCCAGCAGCGTAGCAATGATAGGGACAGGGGACCAGTATTTT
TRBV11-2,NA,TRBJ2-2,once,CASSPRGWGENTGELFF,TGTGCCAGCAGCCCTCGGGGGTGGGGGGAAAACACCGGGGAGCTGTTTTTT
TRBV11-3,NA,TRBJ2-7,NA,CASSADFGYEQYF,TGTGCCAGCAGCGCGGACTTCGGCTACGAGCAGTACTTC
TRBV18,NA,TRBJ1-5,NA,CASSPSATGQPQHF,TGTGCCAGCTCACCGAGTGCGACAGGACAGCCCCAGCATTTT
TRBV2,TRBD2,TRBJ2-2,NA,CASNGLAGGHGELFF,TGTGCCAGCAACGGACTAGCGGGGGGGCACGGGGAGCTGTTTTTT
TRBV5-1,NA,TRBJ2-7,NA,CASSPTGGPQYEQYF,TGCGCCAGCAGCCCGACGGGGGGCCCTCAATACGAGCAGTACTTC
TRBV5-1,NA,TRBJ2-5,NA,CASSPGLLETQYF,TGCGCCAGCAGCCCGGGACTTTTAGAGACCCAGTACTTC
TRBV4-3,NA,TRBJ1-5,NA,CASSQSPNQPQHF,TGCGCCAGCAGCCAATCCCCAAATCAGCCCCAGCATTTT
TRBV27,TRBD2,TRBJ2-1,once,CASSLLAGFYNEQFF,TGTGCCAGCAGTTTGCTAGCGGGTTTCTACAATGAGCAGTTCTTC
TRBV6-1,NA,TRBJ1-6,NA,CASKRSGDNSPLHF,TGTGCCTCGAAGCGGTCCGGGGATAATTCACCCCTCCACTTT
TRBV28,TRBD1,TRBJ2-3,NA,CASSLPQGQGATHTDTQYF,TGTGCCAGCAGTTTGCCCCAGGGACAGGGGGCGACCCACACAGATACGCAGTATTTT
TRBV4-3,NA,TRBJ1-5,NA,CASSQQGNQPQHF,TGCGCCAGCAGCCAACAGGGGAATCAGCCCCAGCATTTT
TRBV19,TRBD1,TRBJ2-7,NA,CASRVTGTYEQYF,TGTGCCAGTAGGGTGACAGGGACGTACGAGCAGTACTTC
TRBV29-1,TRBD2,TRBJ2-3,few,CSVEWREKVDTQYF,TGCAGCGTTGAGTGGCGGGAGAAGGTAGATACGCAGTATTTT
TRBV7-9,NA,TRBJ2-1,NA,CASSPYGPNEQFF,TGTGCCAGCAGCCCCTACGGTCCGAATGAGCAGTTCTTC
TRBV6-6,NA,TRBJ2-2,NA,CATTTRFGELFF,TGTGCCACCACGACTAGATTCGGGGAGCTGTTTTTT
TRBV27,TRBD1,TRBJ1-2,NA,CASSLQGARGGYTF,TGTGCCAGCAGCCTACAGGGGGCGCGGGGTGGCTACACCTTC
TRBV5-1,NA,TRBJ2-5,NA,CASSLLRGSETQYF,TGCGCCAGCAGCCTGCTCCGAGGGTCGGAGACCCAGTACTTC
TRBV7-2,TRBD1,TRBJ1-6,NA,CASSPGQGVGSPLHF,TGTGCCAGCAGCCCGGGACAGGGTGTTGGTTCACCCCTCCACTTT
TRBV6-6,TRBD2,TRBJ2-7,NA,CASRTTGTSYEQYF,TGTGCCAGCAGAACTACCGGGACTAGCTACGAGCAGTACTTC
TRBV7-9,TRBD2,TRBJ2-1,once,CASSFSGSSYNEQFF,TGTGCCAGCAGCTTTAGCGGGAGCTCATACAATGAGCAGTTCTTC
TRBV4-1,NA,TRBJ2-2,NA,CASSQEPPGSGELFF,TGCGCCAGCAGCCAAGAACCTCCCGGGTCCGGGGAGCTGTTTTTT
TRBV29-1,NA,TRBJ2-1,NA,CAGAGPPDTHEQFF,TGCGCGGGGGCAGGGCCTCCCGATACACATGAGCAGTTCTTC
TRBV2,TRBD1,TRBJ2-7,once,CASSEPYDRELSYEQYF,TGTGCCAGCAGTGAACCGTACGACAGGGAATTGTCCTACGAGCAGTACTTC
TRBV5-4,NA,TRBJ2-7,NA,CASSPPGDRSYEQYF,TGTGCCAGCAGCCCCCCGGGGGACCGCTCCTACGAGCAGTACTTC
TRBV9,TRBD1,TRBJ1-2,NA,CASSQDRSYGYTF,TGTGCCAGCAGCCAGGACAGGAGCTATGGCTACACCTTC
TRBV11-2,NA,TRBJ2-7,NA,CASSITYEQYF,TGTGCCAGCAGCATTACCTACGAGCAGTACTTC
TRBV27,NA,TRBJ2-6,NA,CASSLISSGANVLTF,TGTGCCAGCAGTCTGATCAGCTCTGGGGCCAACGTCCTGACTTTC
TRBV7-9,NA,TRBJ1-6,NA,CASSPDINSPLHF,TGTGCCAGCAGCCCAGACATTAATTCACCCCTCCACTTT
TRBV7-8,NA,TRBJ2-7,NA,CASSAGRNEQYF,TGTGCCAGCAGCGCGGGACGCAACGAGCAGTACTTC
TRBV5-1,TRBD2,TRBJ2-7,NA,CASSSTSGRWDEQYF,TGCGCCAGCAGCTCGACTAGCGGGAGATGGGACGAGCAGTACTTC
TRBV28,NA,TRBJ2-7,once,CASSLLVGSSNQEQYF,TGTGCCAGCAGTTTACTGGTGGGGAGCAGTAACCAAGAGCAGTACTTC
TRBV7-2,NA,TRBJ2-1,NA,CASRTASQLGEQFF,TGTGCCAGCAGGACGGCTAGCCAACTCGGTGAGCAGTTCTTC
TRBV9,NA,TRBJ1-6,NA,CASSPYGGAENSPLHF,TGTGCCAGCAGCCCTTACGGGGGGGCAGAGAATTCACCCCTCCACTTT
TRBV2,NA,TRBJ1-1,few,CASSDRDSLAFF,TGTGCCAGCAGTGACCGAGATTCACTGGCTTTCTTT
TRBV4-3,NA,TRBJ1-4,NA,CASSQDHGANEKLFF,TGCGCCAGCAGCCAAGATCACGGAGCAAATGAAAAACTGTTTTTT
TRBV10-3,TRBD2,TRBJ2-2,once,CAISGGLAGTGELFF,TGTGCCATCAGTGGAGGACTAGCGGGCACCGGGGAGCTGTTTTTT
TRBV28,NA,TRBJ2-7,NA,CASSSAKHTHNYEQYF,TGTGCCAGCAGTTCAGCGAAGCATACACATAATTACGAGCAGTACTTC
TRBV4-3,TRBD2,TRBJ2-1,once,CASSQDRASGRYTSYNEQFF,TGCGCCAGCAGCCAAGATCGAGCTAGCGGGAGGTATACGTCCTACAATGAGCAGTTCTTC
TRBV25-1,NA,TRBJ2-2,NA,CASTPAGLTGELFF,TGTGCCAGCACCCCCGCAGGCTTGACCGGGGAGCTGTTTTTT
TRBV14,NA,TRBJ2-1,NA,CASSQLYFNEQFF,TGTGCCAGCAGCCAACTCTATTTCAATGAGCAGTTCTTC
TRBV28,NA,TRBJ2-5,NA,CASSWAGQYQETQYF,TGTGCCAGCAGTTGGGCCGGACAGTACCAAGAGACCCAGTACTTC
TRBV29-1,TRBD1,TRBJ1-2,NA,CSLDGGGFTHYWGYTF,TGCAGTTTGGACGGAGGGGGCTTTACACACTATTGGGGCTACACCTTC
TRBV10-3,NA,TRBJ2-7,once,CAIRRQPQYEQYF,TGTGCCATCAGGCGACAGCCTCAATACGAGCAGTACTTC